These T cell receptor beta chains were read from a single sample in a study of CD8 T cells in Susac syndrome. MiXCR, applied by TCRdb to the immunoSEQ multiplex PCR reads, yields one record per CDR3 protein. Of 100,000 to 150,000 distinct CDR3 sequences listed, approximately 94% are singletons. The sample was CD4+ T cells from PBMCs. These receptors were collected from a human donor with multiple sclerosis. CDR3s include the opening cysteine and the closing phenylalanine or tryptophan. D genes are given only for firm matches. A row's size may be missing; if present it is once, few, many or a size class.

j_call v_call clone_size d_call cdr3_aa cdr3_nt
TRBJ2-5 TRBV7-7 . . CASSFNGGSETQYF TGTGCTAGCAGCTTCAATGGGGGGTCGGAGACCCAGTACTTC
TRBJ2-7 TRBV27 . TRBD2 CASSTRRAGGMDEQYF TGTGCCAGCAGCACCAGAAGAGCGGGAGGAATGGACGAGCAGTACTTC
TRBJ2-3 TRBV6-6 . TRBD2 CASSRTSGEPTQYF TGTGCCAGCAGCCGGACTAGCGGGGAGCCTACGCAGTATTTT
TRBJ1-2 TRBV7-9 once . CASSPVRENYGYTF TGTGCCAGCAGCCCCGTCAGGGAAAACTATGGCTACACCTTC
TRBJ1-1 TRBV7-2 . . CASSPAGLNTEAFF TGTGCCAGCAGCCCGGCAGGGCTGAACACTGAAGCTTTCTTT
TRBJ2-1 TRBV5-6 . . CASSLGGGGQYGNEQFF TGTGCCAGCAGCTTGGGGGGCGGAGGACAATATGGAAATGAGCAGTTCTTC
TRBJ2-7 TRBV4-2 once . CASSQERISYEQYF TGTGCCAGCAGCCAAGAGCGGATCTCCTACGAGCAGTACTTC
TRBJ2-3 TRBV7-9 . . CASSHSRDALTDTQYF TGTGCCAGCAGCCATTCTAGGGACGCCCTCACAGATACGCAGTATTTT
TRBJ2-7 TRBV6-6 . . CASSYLGVHEQYF TGTGCCAGCAGTTACCTAGGGGTCCACGAGCAGTACTTC
TRBJ2-7 TRBV30 . . CAWVDRKGSYEQYF TGTGCCTGGGTAGACAGAAAGGGATCCTACGAGCAGTACTTC
TRBJ1-2 TRBV13 . . CASSLEGADSNYGYTF TGTGCCAGCAGCTTAGAAGGGGCGGACAGTAACTATGGCTACACCTTC
TRBJ2-5 TRBV5-1 . TRBD2 CASSRLAGGQETQYF TGCGCCAGCAGCCGCCTAGCGGGAGGGCAAGAGACCCAGTACTTC
TRBJ2-3 TRBV29-1 . . CSVEEQLGTDTQYF TGCAGCGTTGAAGAACAGCTAGGCACAGATACGCAGTATTTT
TRBJ1-1 TRBV12-3/TRBV12-4 . . CASSLRGVTEAFF TGTGCCAGCAGTCTACGGGGCGTCACTGAAGCTTTCTTT
TRBJ2-2 TRBV9 . . CASSARKETANTGELFF TGTGCCAGCAGCGCAAGGAAGGAGACAGCGAACACCGGGGAGCTGTTTTTT
TRBJ2-7 TRBV3-1 . . CASSQGRGWGEQYF TGTGCCAGCAGCCAGGGCAGGGGCTGGGGCGAGCAGTACTTC
TRBJ1-1 TRBV6-5 . . CASSYSIPGAPNTEAFF TGTGCCAGCAGTTACTCGATTCCAGGAGCCCCGAACACTGAAGCTTTCTTT
TRBJ2-1 TRBV29-1 few TRBD2 CSVRGLAGGDEQFF TGCAGCGTGCGGGGACTAGCGGGAGGAGATGAGCAGTTCTTC
TRBJ1-1 TRBV7-6 . . CASSSPPGDTEAFF TGTGCCAGCAGCTCCCCCCCTGGGGACACTGAAGCTTTCTTT
TRBJ1-2 TRBV30 . . CATGSYYGYTF TGTGCCACCGGAAGTTACTATGGCTACACCTTC
TRBJ1-1 TRBV29-1 . . CSVRDPTEAFF TGCAGCGTCAGGGACCCCACTGAAGCTTTCTTT
TRBJ1-1 TRBV19 . . CASSPQTVQNTEAFF TGTGCCAGTAGTCCTCAGACTGTCCAGAACACTGAAGCTTTCTTT
TRBJ2-7 TRBV18 few . CASSPGTISYEQYF TGTGCCAGCTCTCCCGGGACAATCTCCTACGAGCAGTACTTC
TRBJ2-7 TRBV5-4 . . CASSLGQRHTEQYF TGTGCCAGCAGCTTGGGGCAGAGGCATACCGAGCAGTACTTC
TRBJ2-2 TRBV20-1 . TRBD1 CSARRDRGPRSGELFF TGCAGTGCTAGACGTGACAGGGGGCCGAGGTCCGGGGAGCTGTTTTTT
TRBJ2-5 TRBV19 . . CASRKSSGAETQYF TGTGCCAGTAGGAAATCGTCAGGAGCAGAGACCCAGTACTTC
TRBJ1-5 TRBV19 . . CASSIGVVQPQHF TGTGCCAGTAGTATCGGAGTGGTCCAGCCCCAGCATTTT
TRBJ1-2 TRBV20-1 . TRBD1 CSAAPDRGEYGYTF TGCAGTGCCGCCCCGGACAGGGGTGAATATGGCTACACCTTC
TRBJ2-3 TRBV24-1 . TRBD2 CATSTSGRTDTQYF TGTGCCACCAGTACTAGCGGGAGAACAGATACGCAGTATTTT
TRBJ2-5 TRBV12-3/TRBV12-4 . TRBD1 CASSIGGRETQYF TGTGCCAGCAGTATAGGGGGCAGGGAGACCCAGTACTTC
TRBJ2-3 TRBV18 . . CASSPPNLGRTDTQYF TGTGCCAGCTCACCACCTAACCTGGGGCGCACAGATACGCAGTATTTT
TRBJ2-3 TRBV7-2 . TRBD2 CASSLVAGGDTQYF TGTGCCAGCAGCTTAGTAGCCGGGGGGGATACGCAGTATTTT
TRBJ2-5 TRBV7-3 . TRBD2 CASSPLASGVETQYF TGTGCCAGCAGCCCCCTGGCTAGCGGGGTAGAGACCCAGTACTTC
TRBJ1-1 TRBV3-1 . TRBD1 CASSRTGANTEAFF TGTGCCAGCAGCCGCACAGGGGCGAACACTGAAGCTTTCTTT
TRBJ1-2 TRBV7-2 . . CASSSGPRYGYTF TGTGCCAGCAGCTCCGGACCGAGATATGGCTACACCTTC